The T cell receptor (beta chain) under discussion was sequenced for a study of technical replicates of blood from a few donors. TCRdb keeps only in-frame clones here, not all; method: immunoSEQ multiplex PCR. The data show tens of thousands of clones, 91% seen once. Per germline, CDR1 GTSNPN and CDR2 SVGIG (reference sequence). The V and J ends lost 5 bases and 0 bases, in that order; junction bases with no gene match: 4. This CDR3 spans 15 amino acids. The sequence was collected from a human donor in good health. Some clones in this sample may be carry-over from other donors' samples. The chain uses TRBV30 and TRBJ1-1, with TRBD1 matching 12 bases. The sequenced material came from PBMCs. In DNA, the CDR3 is TGTGCCTGGGATGGGACAGGGGGCATGAACACTGAAGCTTTCTTT. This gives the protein CAWDGTGGMNTEAFF.